This TCR beta chain comes out of a study of shared clonotypes between healthy human individuals. Donors, healthy HIV-negative adults, lacked recent acute infections or vaccinations. The data were produced by immunoSEQ multiplex PCR, yet TCRdb's version contains in-frame clones alone and is incomplete. The profile shows 1.4 million or so clones, approximately 98.5% of them singletons. Per germline, CDR1 SEHNR and CDR2 FQNEAQ (reference sequence). V lost 5 bases, J lost 5 bases, and 15 bases lay in between. The CDR3 totals 14 residues. This clone came up once. The target antigen is unknown. Findings and limits, study-wide: What naive subsets generally showed was a larger estimated richness than memory subsets showed.

This chain links TRBV7-9 with TRBJ2-5; D may be TRBD1 (6 bases). The TCR was taken from a young man in good health. The sequencing sample was made of naive CD4+ T cells sorted from blood. As for subset: CD45RA+ positively selected. This chain's CDR3 is CASSPGQPGETQYF. CDR3 DNA: TGTGCCAGCAGCCCAGGACAGCCAGGGGAGACCCAGTACTTC. The whole variable domain, remainder taken from reference TRBV7-9 and TRBJ2-5, is DTGVSQNPRHKITKRGQNVTFRCDPISEHNRLYWYRQTLGQGPEFLTYFQNEAQLEKSRLLSDRFSAERPKGSFSTLEIQRTEQGDSAMYLCASSPGQPGETQYFGPGTRLLVL.